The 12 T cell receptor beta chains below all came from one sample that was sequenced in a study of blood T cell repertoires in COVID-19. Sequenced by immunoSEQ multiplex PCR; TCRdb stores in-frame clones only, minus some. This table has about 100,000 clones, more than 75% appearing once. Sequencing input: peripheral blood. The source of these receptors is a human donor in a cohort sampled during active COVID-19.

CDR3 DNA sequence: TGTGCCAGCAGCACTAGCGGGAGGTATTTGGAGACCCAGTACTTC. As protein: CASSTSGRYLETQYF. The V and J genes are TRBV7-2 and TRBJ2-5; 12 nucleotides line up with TRBD2. Germline V CDR1 and CDR2: SGHTA, FQGNSA. V trimming: 5 bases; J trimming: 5 bases; junction bases outside the gene matches: 6. The length of the CDR3 is 15 residues.

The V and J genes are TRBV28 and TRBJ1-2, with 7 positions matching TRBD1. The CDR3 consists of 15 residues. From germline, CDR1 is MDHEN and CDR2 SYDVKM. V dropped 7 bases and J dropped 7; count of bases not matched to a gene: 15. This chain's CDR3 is CASTPPNRGRSGYTF. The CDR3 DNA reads TGTGCCAGCACTCCACCTAACAGGGGCCGGAGTGGCTACACCTTC.

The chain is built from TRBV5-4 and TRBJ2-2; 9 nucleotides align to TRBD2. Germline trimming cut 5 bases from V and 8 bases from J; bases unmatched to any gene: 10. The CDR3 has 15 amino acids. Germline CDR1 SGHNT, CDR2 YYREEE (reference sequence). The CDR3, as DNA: TGTGCCAGCAGTCGGTGGCTAGCGGGACGAGGGGAGCTGTTTTTT. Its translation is CASSRWLAGRGELFF.

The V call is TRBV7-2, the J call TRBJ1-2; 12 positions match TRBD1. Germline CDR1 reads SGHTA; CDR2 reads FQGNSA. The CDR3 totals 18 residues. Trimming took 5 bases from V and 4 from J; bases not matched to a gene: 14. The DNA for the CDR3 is TGTGCCAGCAGCAGGCCGTGGGACAGGGGGCGGTTTAGCTATGGCTACACCTTC. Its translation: CASSRPWDRGRFSYGYTF.

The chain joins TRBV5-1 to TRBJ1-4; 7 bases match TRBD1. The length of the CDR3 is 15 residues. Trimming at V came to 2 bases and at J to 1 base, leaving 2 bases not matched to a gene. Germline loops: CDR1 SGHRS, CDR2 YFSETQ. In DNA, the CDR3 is TGCGCCAGCAGCTTATGGGACAGAACTAATGAAAAACTGTTTTTT. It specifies CASSLWDRTNEKLFF. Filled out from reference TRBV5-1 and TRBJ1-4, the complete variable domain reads KAGVTQTPRYLIKTRGQQVTLSCSPISGHRSVSWYQQTPGQGLQFLFEYFSETQRNKGNFPGRFSGRQFSNSRSEMNVSTLELGDSALYLCASSLWDRTNEKLFFGSGTQLSVL.

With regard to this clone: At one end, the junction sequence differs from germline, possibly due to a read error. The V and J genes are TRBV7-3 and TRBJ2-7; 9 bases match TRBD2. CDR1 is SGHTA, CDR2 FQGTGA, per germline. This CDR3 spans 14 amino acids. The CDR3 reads CASSLGLASHEQYF. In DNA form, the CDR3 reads TGTGCCAGCAGCCTGGGACTAGCCTCCCACGAGCAGTACTTC.

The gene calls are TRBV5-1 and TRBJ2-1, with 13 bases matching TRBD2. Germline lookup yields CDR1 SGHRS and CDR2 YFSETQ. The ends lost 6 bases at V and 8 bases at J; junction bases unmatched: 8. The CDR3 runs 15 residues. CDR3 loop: CASIPGLAGSDEQFF. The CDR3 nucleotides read TGCGCCAGCATCCCGGGACTAGCGGGATCTGATGAGCAGTTCTTC.

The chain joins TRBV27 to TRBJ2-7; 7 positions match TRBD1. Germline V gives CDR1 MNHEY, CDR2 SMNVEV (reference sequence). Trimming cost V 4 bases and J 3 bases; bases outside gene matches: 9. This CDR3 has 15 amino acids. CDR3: CASSYYSGGDYEQYF. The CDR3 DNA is TGTGCCAGCAGTTACTATTCAGGGGGAGACTACGAGCAGTACTTC.

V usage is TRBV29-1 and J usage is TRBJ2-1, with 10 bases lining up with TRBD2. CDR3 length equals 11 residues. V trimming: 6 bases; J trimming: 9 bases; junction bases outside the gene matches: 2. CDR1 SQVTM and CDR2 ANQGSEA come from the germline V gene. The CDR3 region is CSVGLAIEQFF. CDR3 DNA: TGCAGCGTGGGACTAGCGATTGAGCAGTTCTTC.

The CDR3 region has the DNA TGTGCCAGCAGCTTGACAGGGGAATACGAAAAACTGTTTTTT. This sequence encodes CASSLTGEYEKLFF. This chain links TRBV5-6 with TRBJ1-4, with 7 positions matching TRBD1. The CDR3 is made up of 14 amino acids. The germline CDR1 and CDR2 sequences are SGHDT and YYEEEE. The junction had 5 bases not matched to a gene; V was cut back by 1 base and J by 8 bases. The complete variable domain, with remaining parts taken from reference TRBV5-6 and TRBJ1-4, reads DAGVTQSPTHLIKTRGQQVTLRCSPKSGHDTVSWYQQALGQGPQFIFQYYEEEERQRGNFPDRFSGHQFPNYSSELNVNALLLGDSALYLCASSLTGEYEKLFFGSGTQLSVL.

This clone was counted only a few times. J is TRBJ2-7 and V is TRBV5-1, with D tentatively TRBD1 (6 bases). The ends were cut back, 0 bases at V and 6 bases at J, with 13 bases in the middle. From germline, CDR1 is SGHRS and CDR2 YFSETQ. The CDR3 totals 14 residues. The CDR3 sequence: CASSLEAGVGEQYF. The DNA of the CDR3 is TGCGCCAGCAGCTTGGAGGCAGGGGTTGGCGAGCAGTACTTC. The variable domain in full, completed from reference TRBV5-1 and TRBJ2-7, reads KAGVTQTPRYLIKTRGQQVTLSCSPISGHRSVSWYQQTPGQGLQFLFEYFSETQRNKGNFPGRFSGRQFSNSRSEMNVSTLELGDSALYLCASSLEAGVGEQYFGPGTRLTVT.

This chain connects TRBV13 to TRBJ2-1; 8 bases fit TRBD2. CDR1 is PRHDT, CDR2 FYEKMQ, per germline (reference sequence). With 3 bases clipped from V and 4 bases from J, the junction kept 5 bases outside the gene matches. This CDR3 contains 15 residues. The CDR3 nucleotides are TGTGCCAGCAGCTTCCAGCGGGAGTATTACAATGAGCAGTTCTTC. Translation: CASSFQREYYNEQFF.